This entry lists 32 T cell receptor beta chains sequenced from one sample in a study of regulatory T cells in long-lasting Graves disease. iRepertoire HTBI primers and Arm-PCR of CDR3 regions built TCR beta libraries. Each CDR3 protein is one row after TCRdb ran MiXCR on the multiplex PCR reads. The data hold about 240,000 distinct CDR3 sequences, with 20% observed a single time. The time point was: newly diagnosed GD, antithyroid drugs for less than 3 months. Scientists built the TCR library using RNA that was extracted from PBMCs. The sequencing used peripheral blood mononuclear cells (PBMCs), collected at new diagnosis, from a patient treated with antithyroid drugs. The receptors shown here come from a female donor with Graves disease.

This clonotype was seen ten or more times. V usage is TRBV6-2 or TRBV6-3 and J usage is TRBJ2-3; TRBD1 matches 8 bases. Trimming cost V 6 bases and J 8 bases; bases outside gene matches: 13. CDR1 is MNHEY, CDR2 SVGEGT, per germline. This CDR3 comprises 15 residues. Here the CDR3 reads CASRRLGQGMATQYF. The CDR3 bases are TGTGCCAGCAGACGATTAGGACAGGGAATGGCTACGCAGTATTTT.

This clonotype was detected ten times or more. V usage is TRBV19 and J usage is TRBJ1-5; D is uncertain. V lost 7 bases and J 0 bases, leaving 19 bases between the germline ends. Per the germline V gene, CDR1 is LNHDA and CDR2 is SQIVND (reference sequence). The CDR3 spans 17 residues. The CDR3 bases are TGTGCCAGTAACCATAAGGGAGGGCCGGATAGCAATCAGCCCCAGCATTTT. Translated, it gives CASNHKGGPDSNQPQHF.

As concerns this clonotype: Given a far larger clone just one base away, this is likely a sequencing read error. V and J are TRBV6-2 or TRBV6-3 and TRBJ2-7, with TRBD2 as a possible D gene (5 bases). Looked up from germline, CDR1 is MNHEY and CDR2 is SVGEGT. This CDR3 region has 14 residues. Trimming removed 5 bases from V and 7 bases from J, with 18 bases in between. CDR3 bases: TGTGCCAGCAGTGAACGGAGGACCTACAATGAGCAGTACTTC. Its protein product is CASSERRTYNEQYF.

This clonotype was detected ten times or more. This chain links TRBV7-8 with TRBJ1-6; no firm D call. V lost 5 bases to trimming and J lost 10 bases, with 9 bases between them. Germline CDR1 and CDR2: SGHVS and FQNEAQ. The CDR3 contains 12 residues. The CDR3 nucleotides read TGTGCCAGCAGCGTAACCGGCTCACCCCTCCACTTT. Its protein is CASSVTGSPLHF.

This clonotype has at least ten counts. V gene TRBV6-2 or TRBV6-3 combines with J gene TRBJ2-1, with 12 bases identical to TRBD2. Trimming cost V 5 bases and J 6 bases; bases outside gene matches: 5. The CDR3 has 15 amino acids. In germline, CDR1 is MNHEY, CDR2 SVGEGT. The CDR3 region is CASSRLAGDGNEQFF. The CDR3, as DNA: TGTGCCAGCAGTCGACTAGCGGGAGACGGCAATGAGCAGTTCTTC.

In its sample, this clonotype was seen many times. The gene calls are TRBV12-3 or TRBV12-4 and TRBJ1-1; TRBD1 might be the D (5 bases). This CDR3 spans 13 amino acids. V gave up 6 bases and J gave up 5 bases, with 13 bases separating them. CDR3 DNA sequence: TGTGCCAGCAGAGGGACGTCCGTAACTGAAGCTTTCTTT. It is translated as CASRGTSVTEAFF.

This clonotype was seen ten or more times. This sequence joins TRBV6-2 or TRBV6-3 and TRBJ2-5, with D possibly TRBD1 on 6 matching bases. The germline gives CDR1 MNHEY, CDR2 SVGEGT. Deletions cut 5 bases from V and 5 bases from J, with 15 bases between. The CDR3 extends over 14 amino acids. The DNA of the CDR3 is TGTGCCAGCAGTCAAATTTCAGGGGCGGAGACCCAGTACTTC. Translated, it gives CASSQISGAETQYF.

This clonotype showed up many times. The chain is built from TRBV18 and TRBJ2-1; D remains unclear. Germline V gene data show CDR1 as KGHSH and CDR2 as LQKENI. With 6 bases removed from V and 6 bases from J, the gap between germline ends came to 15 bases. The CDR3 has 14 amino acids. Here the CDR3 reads CASSPKMNSNEQFF. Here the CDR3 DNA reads TGTGCCAGCTCGCCGAAAATGAATTCCAATGAGCAGTTCTTC.

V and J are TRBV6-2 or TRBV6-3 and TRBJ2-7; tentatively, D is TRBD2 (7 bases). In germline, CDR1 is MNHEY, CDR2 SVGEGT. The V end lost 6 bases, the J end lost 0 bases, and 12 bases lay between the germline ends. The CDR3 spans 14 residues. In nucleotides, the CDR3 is TGTGCCAGCAGCGTACGGGGGGCCTCCTACGAGCAGTACTTC. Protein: CASSVRGASYEQYF.

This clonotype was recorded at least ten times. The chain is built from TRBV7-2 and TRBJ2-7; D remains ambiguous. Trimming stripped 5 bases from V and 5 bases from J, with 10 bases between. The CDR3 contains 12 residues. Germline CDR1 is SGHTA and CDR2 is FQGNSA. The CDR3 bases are TGTGCCAGCAGCCTTGACGGCGACGAGCAGTACTTC. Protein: CASSLDGDEQYF.

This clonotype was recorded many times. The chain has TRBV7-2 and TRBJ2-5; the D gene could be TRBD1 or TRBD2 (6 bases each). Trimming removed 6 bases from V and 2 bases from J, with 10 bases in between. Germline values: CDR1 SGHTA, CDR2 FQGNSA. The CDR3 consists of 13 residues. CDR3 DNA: TGTGCCAGCAGGAGGGGGGCACAAGAGACCCAGTACTTC. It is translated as CASRRGAQETQYF.

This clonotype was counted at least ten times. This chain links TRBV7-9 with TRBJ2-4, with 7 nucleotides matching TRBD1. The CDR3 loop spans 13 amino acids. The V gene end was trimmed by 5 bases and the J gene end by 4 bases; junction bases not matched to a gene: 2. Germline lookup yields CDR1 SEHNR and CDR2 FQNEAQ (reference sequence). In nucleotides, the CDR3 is TGTGCCAGCAGCGACAGGGAGAAAAACATTCAGTACTTC. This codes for CASSDREKNIQYF.

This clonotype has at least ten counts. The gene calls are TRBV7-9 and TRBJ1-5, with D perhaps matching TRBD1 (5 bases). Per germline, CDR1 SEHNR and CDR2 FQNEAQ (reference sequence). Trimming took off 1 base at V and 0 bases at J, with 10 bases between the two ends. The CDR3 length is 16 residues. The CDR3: CASSLEGSDSNQPQHF. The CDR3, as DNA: TGTGCCAGCAGCTTAGAGGGGAGTGATAGCAATCAGCCCCAGCATTTT.

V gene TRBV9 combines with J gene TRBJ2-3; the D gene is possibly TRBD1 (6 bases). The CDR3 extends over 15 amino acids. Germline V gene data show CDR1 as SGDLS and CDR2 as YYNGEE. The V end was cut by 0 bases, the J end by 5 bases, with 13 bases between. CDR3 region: CASSVVVGAQDTQYF. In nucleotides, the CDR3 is TGTGCCAGCAGCGTAGTTGTGGGGGCCCAAGATACGCAGTATTTT. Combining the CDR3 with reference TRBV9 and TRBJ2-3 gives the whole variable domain DSGVTQTPKHLITATGQRVTLRCSPRSGDLSVYWYQQSLDQGLQFLIQYYNGEERAKGNILERFSAQQFPDLHSELNLSSLELGDSALYFCASSVVVGAQDTQYFGPGTRLTVL.

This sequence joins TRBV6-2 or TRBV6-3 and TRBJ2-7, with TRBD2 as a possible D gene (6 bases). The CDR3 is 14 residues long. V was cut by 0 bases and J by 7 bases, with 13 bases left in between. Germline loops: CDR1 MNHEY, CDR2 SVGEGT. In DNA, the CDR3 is TGTGCCAGCAGTTACTCACCCGTCGCGGGAGAGCAGTACTTC. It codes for CASSYSPVAGEQYF.

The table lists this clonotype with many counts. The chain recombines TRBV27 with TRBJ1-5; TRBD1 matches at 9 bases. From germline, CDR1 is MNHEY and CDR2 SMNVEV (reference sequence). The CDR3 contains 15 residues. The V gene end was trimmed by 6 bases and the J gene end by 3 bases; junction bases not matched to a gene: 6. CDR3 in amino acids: CASRHTGGYNQPQHF. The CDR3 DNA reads TGTGCCAGCAGACACACAGGGGGCTACAATCAGCCCCAGCATTTT.

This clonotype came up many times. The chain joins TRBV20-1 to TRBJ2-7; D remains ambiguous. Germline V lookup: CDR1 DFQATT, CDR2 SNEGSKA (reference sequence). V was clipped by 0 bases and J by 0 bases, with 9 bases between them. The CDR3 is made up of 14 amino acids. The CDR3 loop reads CSARDRLGSYEQYF. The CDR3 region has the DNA TGCAGTGCTAGAGATCGCTTGGGCTCCTACGAGCAGTACTTC.

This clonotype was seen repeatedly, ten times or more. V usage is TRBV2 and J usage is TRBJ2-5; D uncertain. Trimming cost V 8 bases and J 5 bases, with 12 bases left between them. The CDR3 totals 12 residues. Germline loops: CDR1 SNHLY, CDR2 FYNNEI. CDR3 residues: CASREFRETQYF. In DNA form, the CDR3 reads TGTGCCAGCCGAGAATTCCGGGAGACCCAGTACTTC.

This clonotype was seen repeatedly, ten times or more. The CDR3 sequence is CASSPLQGAIGAQYF. CDR3 in DNA: TGTGCCAGCAGCCCCCTACAGGGTGCTATTGGGGCCCAGTACTTC. The V call is TRBV5-5, the J call TRBJ2-5; D is perhaps TRBD1 (6 bases). Deletions cut 4 bases from V and 9 bases from J, with 22 bases between. There are 15 residues in the CDR3. CDR1 is SGHKS and CDR2 is YYEKEE in the germline V gene (reference sequence).

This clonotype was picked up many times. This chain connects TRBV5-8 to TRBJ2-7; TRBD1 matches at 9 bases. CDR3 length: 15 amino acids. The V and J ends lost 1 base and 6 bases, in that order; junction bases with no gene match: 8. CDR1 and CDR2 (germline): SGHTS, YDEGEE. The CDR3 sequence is CASSLRTTGGGEQYF. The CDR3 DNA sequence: TGTGCCAGCAGCTTGCGTACTACAGGGGGCGGCGAGCAGTACTTC.

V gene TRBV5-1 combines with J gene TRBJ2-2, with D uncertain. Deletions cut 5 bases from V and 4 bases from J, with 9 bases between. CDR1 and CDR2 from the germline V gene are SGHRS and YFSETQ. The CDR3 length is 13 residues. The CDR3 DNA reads TGCGCCAGCAGGGACCCCTCCACCGGGGAGCTGTTTTTT. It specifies CASRDPSTGELFF.

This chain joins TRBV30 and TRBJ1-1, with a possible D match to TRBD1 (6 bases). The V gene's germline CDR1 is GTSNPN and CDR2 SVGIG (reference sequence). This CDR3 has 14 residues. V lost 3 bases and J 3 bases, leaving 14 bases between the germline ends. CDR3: CAWRGAGSHTEAFF. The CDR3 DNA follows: TGTGCCTGGAGGGGGGCAGGATCCCACACTGAAGCTTTCTTT.

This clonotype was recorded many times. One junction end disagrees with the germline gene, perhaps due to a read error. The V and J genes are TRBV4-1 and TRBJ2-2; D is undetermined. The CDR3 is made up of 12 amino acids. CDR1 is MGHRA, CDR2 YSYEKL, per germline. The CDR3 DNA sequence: TGTGCCAGCAGCCAAGGCGGCGGGGAGCTGTTTTTT. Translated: CASSQGGGELFF.

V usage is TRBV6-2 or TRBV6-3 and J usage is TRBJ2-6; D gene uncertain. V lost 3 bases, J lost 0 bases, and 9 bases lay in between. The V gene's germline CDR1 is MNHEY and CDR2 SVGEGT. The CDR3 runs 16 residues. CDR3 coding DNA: TGTGCCAGCAGTTATAATTCGGGCTCTGGGGCCAACGTCCTGACTTTC. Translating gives CASSYNSGSGANVLTF.

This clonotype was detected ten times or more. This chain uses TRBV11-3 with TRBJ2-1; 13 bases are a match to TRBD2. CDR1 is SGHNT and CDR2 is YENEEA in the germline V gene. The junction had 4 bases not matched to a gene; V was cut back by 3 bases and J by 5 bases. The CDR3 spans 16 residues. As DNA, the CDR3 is TGTGCCAGCAGCTTGGAACTAGCGGGAGGGCACAATGAGCAGTTCTTC. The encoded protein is CASSLELAGGHNEQFF.

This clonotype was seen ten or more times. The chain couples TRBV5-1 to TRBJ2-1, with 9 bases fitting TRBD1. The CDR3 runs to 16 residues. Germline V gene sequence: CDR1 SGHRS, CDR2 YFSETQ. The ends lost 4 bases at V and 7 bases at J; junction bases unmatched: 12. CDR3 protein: CASSGGQGHDRNEQFF. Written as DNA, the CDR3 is TGCGCCAGCAGCGGGGGACAGGGCCACGATCGGAATGAGCAGTTCTTC.

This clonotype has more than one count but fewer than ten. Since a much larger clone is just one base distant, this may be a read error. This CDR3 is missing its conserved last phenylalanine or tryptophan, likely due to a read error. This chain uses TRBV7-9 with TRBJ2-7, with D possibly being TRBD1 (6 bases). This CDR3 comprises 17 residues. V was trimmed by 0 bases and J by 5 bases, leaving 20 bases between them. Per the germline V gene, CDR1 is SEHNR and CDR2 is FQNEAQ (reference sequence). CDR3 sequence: CASSLATGPVVRDEQYL. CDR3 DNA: TGTGCCAGCAGCTTAGCTACAGGGCCGGTGGTTAGGGACGAGCAGTACCTC.

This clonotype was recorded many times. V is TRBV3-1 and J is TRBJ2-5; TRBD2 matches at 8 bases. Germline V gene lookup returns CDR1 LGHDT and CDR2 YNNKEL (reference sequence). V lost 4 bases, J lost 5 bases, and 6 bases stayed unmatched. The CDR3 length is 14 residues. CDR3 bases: TGTGCCAGCAGCCTGAGCGGGAGTTTGGAGACCCAGTACTTC. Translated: CASSLSGSLETQYF.

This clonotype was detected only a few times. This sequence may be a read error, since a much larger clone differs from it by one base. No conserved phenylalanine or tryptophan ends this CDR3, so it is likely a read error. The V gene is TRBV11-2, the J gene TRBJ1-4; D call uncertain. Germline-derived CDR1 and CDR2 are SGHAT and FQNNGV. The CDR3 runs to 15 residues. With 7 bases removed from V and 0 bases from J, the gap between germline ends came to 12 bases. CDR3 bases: TGTGCCAGCAACCCTCGGGGTACAACTAATGAAAAACTGTTTTCT. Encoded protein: CASNPRGTTNEKLFS.

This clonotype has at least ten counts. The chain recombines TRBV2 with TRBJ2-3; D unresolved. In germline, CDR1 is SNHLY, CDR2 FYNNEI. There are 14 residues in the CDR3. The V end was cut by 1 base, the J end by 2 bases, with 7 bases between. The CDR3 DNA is TGTGCCAGCAGTGAAGGGCCCCTCACAGATACGCAGTATTTT. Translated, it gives CASSEGPLTDTQYF.

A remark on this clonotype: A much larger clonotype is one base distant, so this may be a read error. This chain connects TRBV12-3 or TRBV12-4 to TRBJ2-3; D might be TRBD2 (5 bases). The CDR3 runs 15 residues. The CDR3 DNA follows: TGTGCCAGCAGGCAGCAAGCACCTAGCACAGATATGCAGTATTTT. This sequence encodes CASRQQAPSTDMQYF.

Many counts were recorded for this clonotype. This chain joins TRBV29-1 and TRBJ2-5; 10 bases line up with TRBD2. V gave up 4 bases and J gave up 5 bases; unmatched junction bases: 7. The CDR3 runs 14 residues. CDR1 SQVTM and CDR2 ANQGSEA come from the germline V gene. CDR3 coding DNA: TGCAGCGTTGTCCTAGCGGGAGTTGCGGAGACCCAGTACTTC. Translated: CSVVLAGVAETQYF.